This passage covers 13 T cell receptor beta chains from one sample sequenced in a study of blood T cell repertoires in COVID-19. Generated by immunoSEQ multiplex PCR, the TCRdb table keeps only in-frame clones and is missing some. The sample lists around 250,000 clones, 80% to 90% occurring once. The specimen was peripheral blood. These receptors originate from a man between 60 and 75 years old with acute or convalescent COVID-19.

The V and J genes are TRBV28 and TRBJ1-2; possibly TRBD1 for D (6 bases). This CDR3 contains 15 residues. The V end was cut by 6 bases, the J end by 4 bases, with 18 bases between. Germline V gene sequence: CDR1 MDHEN, CDR2 SYDVKM. The CDR3 DNA reads as TGTGCCAGCAGCTACCCACCCGGGACAATCTATGGCTACACCTTC. Translation: CASSYPPGTIYGYTF.

This chain connects TRBV7-2 to TRBJ2-7; 12 nucleotides match TRBD2. The CDR3 consists of 19 residues. The junction had 12 bases not matched to a gene; V was cut back by 2 bases and J by 1 base. The V gene's germline CDR1 is SGHTA and CDR2 FQGNSA. CDR3 bases: TGTGCCAGCAGCTTAACCACTCGGGCTAGCGGGAGGGGTTCCTACGAGCAGTACTTC. It yields the protein CASSLTTRASGRGSYEQYF.

This chain links TRBV5-1 with TRBJ2-5, with 12 nucleotides matching TRBD2. The CDR3 is 17 amino acids. The V segment lost 4 bases and the J segment 3 bases; nucleotides outside the gene matches: 10. The germline V gene has CDR1 SGHRS and CDR2 YFSETQ. The CDR3 region has the DNA TGCGCCAGCAGCCCGGCCTGGACTAGCGGGATTGAAGAGACCCAGTACTTC. Residues: CASSPAWTSGIEETQYF.

The J gene is TRBJ2-7, the V gene TRBV6-6; the D gene is possibly TRBD1 (6 bases). V was cut by 0 bases and J by 2 bases, with 11 bases left in between. Germline values: CDR1 MNHNY, CDR2 SVGAGI (reference sequence). The CDR3 runs to 15 residues. CDR3 nucleotide sequence: TGTGCCAGCAGTTACTCAGTGGACAGCCCCTACGAGCAGTACTTC. It specifies CASSYSVDSPYEQYF.

This clone was found once. V usage is TRBV2 and J usage is TRBJ1-5, with D unclear. V dropped 6 bases and J dropped 6 bases, with 18 bases sitting between them. The CDR3 is 15 amino acids. From germline, CDR1 is SNHLY and CDR2 FYNNEI. As DNA, the CDR3 is TGTGCCAGCAGCATATCAGGACGTGAGGGTCAGCCCCAGCATTTT. The encoded protein is CASSISGREGQPQHF.

The CDR3 sequence: CASRATRTGAQYF. CDR3 coding DNA: TGTGCCAGCAGGGCGACACGGACCGGGGCCCAGTACTTC. This chain uses TRBV6-5 with TRBJ2-5; D is perhaps TRBD2 (5 bases). This CDR3 contains 13 residues. Trimming took 6 bases from V and 9 from J, leaving 17 bases between them. Germline CDR1 reads MNHEY; CDR2 reads SVGAGI.

This chain uses TRBV4-2 with TRBJ2-2; maybe TRBD1 (5 bases). The CDR3 totals 16 residues. Trimming took 0 bases from V and 5 from J, leaving 13 bases between them. Looked up from germline, CDR1 is LGHNA and CDR2 is YNFKEQ. Here the CDR3 DNA reads TGTGCCAGCAGCCAAGATTTCAGGGTTATGACCGGGGAGCTGTTTTTT. This translates into CASSQDFRVMTGELFF.

This clone was seen only once. The V and J genes are TRBV28 and TRBJ1-1; no definite D call. With 7 bases removed from V and 1 base from J, the gap between germline ends came to 10 bases. CDR1 is MDHEN and CDR2 is SYDVKM in the germline V gene. The CDR3 has 13 residues. The CDR3 reads CASNKSWNTEAFF. For the CDR3, the DNA is TGTGCCAGCAATAAATCTTGGAACACTGAAGCTTTCTTT.

This chain connects TRBV19 to TRBJ2-1, with D maybe TRBD1 (6 bases). Germline assignment: CDR1 LNHDA and CDR2 SQIVND (reference sequence). Trimming pared 10 bases from V and 0 bases from J, leaving 13 bases between. The CDR3 contains 14 residues. The CDR3, as DNA: TGTGCCACCGGAACAGGGAACTCCTACAATGAGCAGTTCTTC. This codes for CATGTGNSYNEQFF.

This chain links TRBV4-3 with TRBJ1-2; 7 positions agree with TRBD1. This CDR3 is 15 amino acids long. The V gene end was trimmed by 1 base and the J gene end by 11 bases; junction bases not matched to a gene: 13. CDR1 LGHNA and CDR2 YSLEER come from the germline V gene. The CDR3 reads CASSQADRSEKGYTF. CDR3 bases: TGCGCCAGCAGCCAAGCGGACAGGAGCGAGAAGGGATACACCTTC.

This chain joins TRBV28 and TRBJ1-1; unclear D gene. Germline V CDR1 and CDR2: MDHEN, SYDVKM. This CDR3 is built from 15 residues. Trimming stripped 2 bases from V and 0 bases from J, with 10 bases between. CDR3 amino acids: CASSLVQVMNTEAFF. The CDR3 DNA reads TGTGCCAGCAGTTTAGTCCAGGTGATGAACACTGAAGCTTTCTTT.

A few counts support this clone. V is TRBV9 and J is TRBJ1-1; D is uncertain. CDR1 is SGDLS and CDR2 is YYNGEE in the germline V gene. V dropped 3 bases and J dropped 3 bases, with 6 bases sitting between them. The CDR3 is 12 residues long. The CDR3 sequence is CASSAGYTEAFF. CDR3 sequence (DNA): TGTGCCAGCAGCGCCGGTTACACTGAAGCTTTCTTT.

V gene TRBV2 combines with J gene TRBJ1-4; D is unclear. Trimming shortened V by 2 bases and J by 1 base, and 17 bases separated the two germline ends. Germline CDR1 SNHLY, CDR2 FYNNEI. CDR3 length equals 18 residues. The DNA for the CDR3 is TGTGCCAGCAGTGAAATAACACCGAGGGTTGGAACTAATGAAAAACTGTTTTTT. Its translation is CASSEITPRVGTNEKLFF.